This T cell receptor beta chain comes out of a study of T cell clones after liver transplantation (dated by TCRdb to between 2018 and 2021). For the study in its entirety: ITN030ST, the source of the samples, was a randomized trial that attempted immunosuppression withdrawal within 2 years of liver transplantation. Tolerance was defined as complete withdrawal of immunosuppression for at least one year without a rise in liver enzymes beyond twice the upper limit of normal. Third party-reactive TCRbeta sequences were also identified from pre-transplant MLRs to serve as an antigen-independent comparator for donor-reactive sequences. The study cohort included 8 liver transplant recipients, of whom 3 were classified as tolerant and 5 as non-tolerant. After a pre-transplant mixed lymphocyte reaction, TCRbeta sequencing was used to pinpoint donor-reactive T cell clones, which were subsequently tracked in post-transplant blood. Blood samples were collected pre-transplant, then pre-randomization ahead of withdrawal, and finally post-randomization once withdrawal had either been completed or failed. Three of the eight recipients were HCV-positive; the others were transplanted for non-autoimmune, non-viral indications. Subjects received no induction therapy and standard immunosuppression until randomization at 12-24 months post-transplant. The study at large found these results: Donor-reactive sequences decreased more than third party-reactive sequences, which suggests partial antigen-specific deletion that was not related to withdrawal success. Circulating donor-reactive CD4 TCRbeta sequences fell significantly post-transplant in most of the 8 subjects, irrespective of tolerance or HCV status. In two subjects, low numbers of available donor cells limited the measurable donor-reactive repertoire. When repertoire turnover was accounted for, significantly reduced detection of donor-reactive sequences was found in 7 of 8 subjects for CD4 and in 8 of 8 subjects for CD8. Without allograft tissue specimens, donor-reactive T cells may have migrated into the graft rather than being deleted. Because of small, heterogeneous patient numbers and non-standardized post-transplant time points, the conclusions were only preliminary.

The germline V gene yields MNHEY for CDR1 and SVGAGI for CDR2. Its CDR3 holds 15 amino acids, cysteine through phenylalanine. The only DNA kept is the CDR3, 45 bases in frame from the first base. Trimming at the junction amounts to 6 bases on V and 0 bases on J, and the germline ends lie 15 bases apart. High-throughput TCRbeta CDR3 sequencing of frozen genomic DNA was performed by immunoSEQ, including PCR amplification, mapping, bias correction and internal controls. The study's processing was this. Productive rearrangements were kept, and unique TCRbeta sequences were defined by CDR3 nucleotide sequence plus V and J gene. A sequence counted as donor-reactive only if the sequence showed at least 5-fold expansion in CFSE-low cells compared with unstimulated pre-transplant cells and had a frequency of at least 0.01%. Per-subject minimum frequency thresholds, based on the lowest-template unstimulated sample, ensured at least 90% detection power. Jensen-Shannon divergence between the top 1000 TCRbeta sequences post-transplant and pre-transplant was used to measure repertoire turnover. Two-sided Fisher's exact tests were used to test for changes in how often donor-reactive sequences were detected. TCRdb mirrors the immuneACCESS table, restricted to in-frame sequences. Some clones are absent from its copies; in checked studies, under half trace to an unresolved V gene, and the reason for the others is unknown. V and J calls and clone size are those listed in that table; D and trimming were worked out from the DNA. This sample is represented by tens of thousands of clones; about 84% of them were singletons. Jointly, the top ten make up approximately 0.47% of the sample.

Unstimulated PBMCs, after thawing, were stained for CD3, CD4 and CD8 and then FACS-sorted into CD3+CD4+ and CD3+CD8+ populations. All 8 studied subjects were randomized to immunosuppression withdrawal. The Qiagen DNeasy Blood and Tissue Kit was used to isolate genomic DNA. About this clone itself: Its antigen remains unidentified. No per-base quality is available; no much larger clone lies one base away.

The receptor chain draws on TRBV6-5 and TRBJ2-7; no D gene call is confident. The sequence came from a human patient who received a liver transplant. After a transplant, some T cells may be the graft donor's own cells. The input for sequencing was CD4+ T cells from blood, taken just over 45 months after liver transplant. In nucleotides, the sequence is TGTGCCAGCAGCTCCCACGGACCCTTCTCCTACGAGCAGTACTTC. This codes for CASSSHGPFSYEQYF.